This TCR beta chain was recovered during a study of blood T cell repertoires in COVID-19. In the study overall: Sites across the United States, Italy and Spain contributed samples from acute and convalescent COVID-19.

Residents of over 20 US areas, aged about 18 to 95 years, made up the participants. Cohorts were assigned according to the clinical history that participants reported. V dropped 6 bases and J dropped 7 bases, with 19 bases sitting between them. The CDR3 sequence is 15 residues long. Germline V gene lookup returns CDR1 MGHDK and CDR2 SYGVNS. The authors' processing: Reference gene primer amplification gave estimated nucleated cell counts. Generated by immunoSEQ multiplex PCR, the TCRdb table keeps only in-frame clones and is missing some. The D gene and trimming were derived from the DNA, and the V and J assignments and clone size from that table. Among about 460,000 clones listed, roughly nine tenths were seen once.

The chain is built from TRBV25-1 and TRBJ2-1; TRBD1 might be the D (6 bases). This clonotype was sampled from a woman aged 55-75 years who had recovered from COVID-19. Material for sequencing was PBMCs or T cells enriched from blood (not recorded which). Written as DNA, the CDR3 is TGTGCCAGCAGGGGGGCTGGTATCTGGATGAATGAGCAGTTCTTC. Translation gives CASRGAGIWMNEQFF. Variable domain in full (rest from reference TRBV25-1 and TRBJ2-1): EADIYQTPRYLVIGTGKKITLECSQTMGHDKMYWYQQDPGMELHLIHYSYGVNSTEKGDLSSESTVSRIRTEHFPLTLESARPSHTSQYLCASRGAGIWMNEQFFGPGTRLTVL.